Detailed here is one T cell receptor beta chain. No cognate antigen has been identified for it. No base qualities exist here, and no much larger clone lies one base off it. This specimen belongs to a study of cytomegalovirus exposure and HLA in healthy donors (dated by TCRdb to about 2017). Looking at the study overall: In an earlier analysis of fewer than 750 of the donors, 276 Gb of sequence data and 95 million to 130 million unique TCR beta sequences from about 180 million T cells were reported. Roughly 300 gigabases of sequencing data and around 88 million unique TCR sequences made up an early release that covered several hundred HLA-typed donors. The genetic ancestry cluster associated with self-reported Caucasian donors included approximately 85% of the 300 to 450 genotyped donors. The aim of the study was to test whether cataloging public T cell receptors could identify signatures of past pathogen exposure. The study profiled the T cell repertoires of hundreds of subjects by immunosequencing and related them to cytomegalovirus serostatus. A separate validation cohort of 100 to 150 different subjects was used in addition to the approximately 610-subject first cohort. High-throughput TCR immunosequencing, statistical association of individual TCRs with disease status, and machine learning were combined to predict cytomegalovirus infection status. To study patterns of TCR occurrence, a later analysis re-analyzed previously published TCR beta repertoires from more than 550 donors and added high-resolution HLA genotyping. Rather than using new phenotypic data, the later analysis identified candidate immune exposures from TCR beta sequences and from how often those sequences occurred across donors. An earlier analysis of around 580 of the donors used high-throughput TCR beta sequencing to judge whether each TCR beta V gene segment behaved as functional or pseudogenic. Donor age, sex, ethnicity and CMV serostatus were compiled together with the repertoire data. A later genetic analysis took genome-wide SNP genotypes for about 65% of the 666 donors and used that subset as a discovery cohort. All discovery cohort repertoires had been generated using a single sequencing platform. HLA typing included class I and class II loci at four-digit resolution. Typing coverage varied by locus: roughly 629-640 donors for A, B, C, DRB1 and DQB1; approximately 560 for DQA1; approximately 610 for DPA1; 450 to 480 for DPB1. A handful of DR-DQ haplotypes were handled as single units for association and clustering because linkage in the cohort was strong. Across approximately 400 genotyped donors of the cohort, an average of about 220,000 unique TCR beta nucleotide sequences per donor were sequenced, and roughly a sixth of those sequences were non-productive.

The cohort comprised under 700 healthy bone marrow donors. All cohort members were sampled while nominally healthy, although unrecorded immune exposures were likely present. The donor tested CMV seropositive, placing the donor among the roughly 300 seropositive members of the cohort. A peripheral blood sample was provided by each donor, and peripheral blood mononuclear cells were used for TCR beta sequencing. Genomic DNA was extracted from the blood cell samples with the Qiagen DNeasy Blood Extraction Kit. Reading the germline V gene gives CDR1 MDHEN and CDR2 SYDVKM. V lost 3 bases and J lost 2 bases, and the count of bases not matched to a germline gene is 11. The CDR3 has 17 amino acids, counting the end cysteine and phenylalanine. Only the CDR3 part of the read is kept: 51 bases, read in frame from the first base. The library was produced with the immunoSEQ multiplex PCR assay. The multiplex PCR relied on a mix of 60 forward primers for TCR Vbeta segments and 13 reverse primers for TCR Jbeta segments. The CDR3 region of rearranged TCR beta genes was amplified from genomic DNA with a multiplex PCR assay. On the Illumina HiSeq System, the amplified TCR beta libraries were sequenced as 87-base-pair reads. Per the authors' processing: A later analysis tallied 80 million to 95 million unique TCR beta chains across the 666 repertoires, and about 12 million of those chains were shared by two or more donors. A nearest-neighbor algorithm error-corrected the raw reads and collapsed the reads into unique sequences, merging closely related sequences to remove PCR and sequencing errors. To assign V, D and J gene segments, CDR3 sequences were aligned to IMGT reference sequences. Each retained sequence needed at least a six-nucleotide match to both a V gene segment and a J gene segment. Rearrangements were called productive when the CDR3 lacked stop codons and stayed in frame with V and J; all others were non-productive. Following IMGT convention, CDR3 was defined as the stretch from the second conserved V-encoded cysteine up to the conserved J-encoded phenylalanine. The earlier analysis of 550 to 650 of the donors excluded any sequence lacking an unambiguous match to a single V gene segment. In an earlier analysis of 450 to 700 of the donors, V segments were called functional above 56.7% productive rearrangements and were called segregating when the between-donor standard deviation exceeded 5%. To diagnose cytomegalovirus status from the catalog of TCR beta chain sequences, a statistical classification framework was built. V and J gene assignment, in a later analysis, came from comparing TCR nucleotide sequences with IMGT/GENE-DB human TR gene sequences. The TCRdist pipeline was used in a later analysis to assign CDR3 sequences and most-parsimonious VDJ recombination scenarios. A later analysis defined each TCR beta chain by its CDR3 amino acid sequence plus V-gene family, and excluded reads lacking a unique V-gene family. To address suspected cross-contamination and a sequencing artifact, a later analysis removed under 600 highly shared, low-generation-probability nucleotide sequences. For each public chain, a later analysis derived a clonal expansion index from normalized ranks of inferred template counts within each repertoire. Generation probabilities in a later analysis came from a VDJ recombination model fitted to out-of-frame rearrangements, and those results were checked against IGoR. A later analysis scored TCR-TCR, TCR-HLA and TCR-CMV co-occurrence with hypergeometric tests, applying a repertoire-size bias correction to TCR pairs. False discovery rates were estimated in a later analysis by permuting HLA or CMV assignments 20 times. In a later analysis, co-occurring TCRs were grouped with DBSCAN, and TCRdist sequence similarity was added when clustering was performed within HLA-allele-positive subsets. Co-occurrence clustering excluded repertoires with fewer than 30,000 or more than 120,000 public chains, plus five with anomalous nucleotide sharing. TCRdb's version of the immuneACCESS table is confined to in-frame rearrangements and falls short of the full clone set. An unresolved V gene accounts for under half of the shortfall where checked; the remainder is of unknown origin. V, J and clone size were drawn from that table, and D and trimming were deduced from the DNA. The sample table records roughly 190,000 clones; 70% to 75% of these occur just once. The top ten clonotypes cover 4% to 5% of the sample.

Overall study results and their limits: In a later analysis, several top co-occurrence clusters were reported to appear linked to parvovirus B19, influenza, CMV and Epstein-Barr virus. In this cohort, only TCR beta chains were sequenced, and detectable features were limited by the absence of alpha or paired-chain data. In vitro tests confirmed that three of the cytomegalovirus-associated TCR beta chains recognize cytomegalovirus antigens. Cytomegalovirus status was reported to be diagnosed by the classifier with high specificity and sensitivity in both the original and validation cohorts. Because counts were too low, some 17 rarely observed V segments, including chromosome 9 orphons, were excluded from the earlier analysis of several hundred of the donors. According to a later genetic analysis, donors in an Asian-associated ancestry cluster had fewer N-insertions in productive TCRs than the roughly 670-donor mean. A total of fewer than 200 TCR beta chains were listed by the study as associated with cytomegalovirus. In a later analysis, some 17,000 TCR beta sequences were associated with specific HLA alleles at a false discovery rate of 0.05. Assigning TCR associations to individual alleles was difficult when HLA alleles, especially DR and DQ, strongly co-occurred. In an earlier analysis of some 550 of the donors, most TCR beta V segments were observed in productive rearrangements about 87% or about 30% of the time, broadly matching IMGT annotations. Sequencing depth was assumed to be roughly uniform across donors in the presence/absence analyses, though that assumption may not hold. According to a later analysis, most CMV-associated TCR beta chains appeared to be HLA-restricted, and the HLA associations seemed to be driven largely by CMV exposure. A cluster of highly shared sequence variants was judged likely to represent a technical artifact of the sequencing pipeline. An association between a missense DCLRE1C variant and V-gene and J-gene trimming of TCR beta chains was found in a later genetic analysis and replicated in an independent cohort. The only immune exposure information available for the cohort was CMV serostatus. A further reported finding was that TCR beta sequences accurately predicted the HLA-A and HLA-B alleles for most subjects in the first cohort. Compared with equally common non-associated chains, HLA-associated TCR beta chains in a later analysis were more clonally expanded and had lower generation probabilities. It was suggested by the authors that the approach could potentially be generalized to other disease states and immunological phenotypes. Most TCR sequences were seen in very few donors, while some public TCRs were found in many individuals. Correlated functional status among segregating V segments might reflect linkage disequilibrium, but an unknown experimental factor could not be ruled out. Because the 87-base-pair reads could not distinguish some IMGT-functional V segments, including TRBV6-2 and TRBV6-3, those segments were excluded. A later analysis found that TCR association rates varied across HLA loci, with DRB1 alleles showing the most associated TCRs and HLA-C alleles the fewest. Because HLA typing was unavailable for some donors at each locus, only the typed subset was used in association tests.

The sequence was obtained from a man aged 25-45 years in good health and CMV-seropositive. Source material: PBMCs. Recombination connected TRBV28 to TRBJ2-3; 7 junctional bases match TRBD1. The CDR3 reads CASSLGQPDSPTDTQYF. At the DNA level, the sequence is TGTGCCAGCAGTTTGGGACAGCCGGACTCCCCCACAGATACGCAGTATTTT.